This T cell receptor (beta chain) was documented in a study of Ad26.COV2.S vaccination and SARS-CoV-2 variants. Study information: Donor participated within the Ad26.COV2.S arm of the COV1001 trial.

V lost 2 bases and J 4 bases, leaving 10 bases between the germline ends. The CDR3 is 14 amino acids. Germline V gene sequence: CDR1 SGHRS, CDR2 YFSETQ. Treatment reported: around 19 received Ad26.COV2.S at low or high dose, single or two shots; five or six received placebo; per-sample allocation not given. Sampling happened 63 days after the first vaccine or placebo injection. Assay: immunoSEQ multiplex PCR; the TCRdb copy retains only in-frame clones and omits some. The sample records fewer than 500,000 clones, nearly 90% being singletons. The receptor comes from a person aged 18-60 years who received the Ad26.COV2.S COVID-19 vaccine or a placebo. The sample was peripheral blood, taken in a trial of Ad26.COV2.S vaccine versus placebo. The chain carries TRBV5-1 and TRBJ2-1; maybe TRBD2 (5 bases). In nucleotides, the CDR3 is TGCGCCAGCAGCTTTGGGAGCTATTACAATGAGCAGTTCTTC. Translation: CASSFGSYYNEQFF.